This entry concerns a single T cell receptor beta chain. This sample stems from a study of shared clonotypes between healthy human individuals. Background on the study: Each donor's CD8 memory used one plate, CD8 naive two, each CD4 subset three.

Naive CD8 isolation took CD45RO-negative cells positively selected for CCR7 and excluded terminally differentiated effector memory CD45RA+ cells. Germline V lookup: CDR1 SGDLS, CDR2 YYNGEE. The junction had 6 bases not matched to a gene; V was cut back by 3 bases and J by 2 bases. The CDR3 runs to 17 residues. Running of the assay took place at deep level. The method was immunoSEQ multiplex PCR; TCRdb's version includes in-frame clones alone and lacks a portion of them. The sample lists about 2.1 million clones; 85% to 95% were seen once. The sample consisted of naive CD8+ T cells from PBMCs. The rearrangement uses TRBV9 and TRBJ2-3; 13 nucleotides match TRBD2. This sequence originates from a man aged 18 to 29 in good health. Some clones in this sample may be carry-over from other donors' samples. CDR3 bases: TGTGCCAGCAGCGAGAGGGGACTAGCGGGGCCCACAGATACGCAGTATTTT. It translates to CASSERGLAGPTDTQYF. The full variable domain, completed using reference TRBV9 and TRBJ2-3, is DSGVTQTPKHLITATGQRVTLRCSPRSGDLSVYWYQQSLDQGLQFLIQYYNGEERAKGNILERFSAQQFPDLHSELNLSSLELGDSALYFCASSERGLAGPTDTQYFGPGTRLTVL.